These T cell receptor beta chains were read from a single sample in a study of blood T cell repertoires in COVID-19. Data came from immunoSEQ multiplex PCR; TCRdb stores just in-frame clones and leaves some out. The sample includes under 70,000 clones, roughly four fifths of them seen just once. Specimen: peripheral blood. The receptors were gathered from a man in his fifties or sixties with acute or convalescent COVID-19. Both conserved end residues are part of each CDR3. A D gene is named only where the DNA matches it firmly. Clone size is given for some rows only: seen once, a few or many times, or a class if the clone is expanded.

CASSPYASGTDTQYF,TGCGCCAGCAGCCCCTATGCTAGCGGCACAGATACGCAGTATTTT,TRBV5-1,NA,NA,15,TRBJ2-3
CASRGQGNTEAFF,TGTGCCAGCCGGGGACAGGGGAACACTGAAGCTTTCTTT,TRBV27,TRBD1,NA,13,TRBJ1-1
CASFRQRTDTQYF,TGTGCCAGCTTCCGACAGCGCACAGATACGCAGTATTTT,TRBV21-1,NA,NA,13,TRBJ2-3
CSASPGQGAWVAKNIQYF,TGCAGTGCTAGTCCTGGACAGGGGGCATGGGTGGCCAAAAACATTCAGTACTTC,TRBV20-1,TRBD1,NA,18,TRBJ2-4
CASSMVGQGGETQYF,TGTGCCAGCAGCATGGTCGGGCAGGGTGGGGAGACCCAGTACTTC,TRBV25-1,NA,NA,15,TRBJ2-5
CASRPESRTGREQYF,TGTGCCAGCAGGCCCGAATCTAGAACAGGTCGCGAGCAGTACTTC,TRBV28,NA,NA,15,TRBJ2-7
CASSLEQQTYNEQFF,TGTGCCAGCAGCTTAGAACAGCAAACCTACAATGAGCAGTTCTTC,TRBV7-2,NA,NA,15,TRBJ2-1
CSVESGRKKNTGELFF,TGCAGCGTTGAATCGGGGAGAAAAAAGAACACCGGGGAGCTGTTTTTT,TRBV29-1,NA,NA,16,TRBJ2-2
CATSPRGSGRFSGANVLTF,TGTGCCACCAGCCCCCGGGGGAGCGGGAGGTTTTCTGGGGCCAACGTCCTGACTTTC,TRBV24-1,TRBD2,few,19,TRBJ2-6
CASSLANGLAGHNEQFF,TGTGCCAGCAGCTTAGCTAACGGCCTAGCGGGACACAATGAGCAGTTCTTC,TRBV7-8,TRBD2,NA,17,TRBJ2-1
CASSSRVAGAVDTQYF,TGTGCCAGCAGTTCGAGGGTAGCGGGAGCCGTAGATACGCAGTATTTT,TRBV28,TRBD2,NA,16,TRBJ2-3
CASAYRRDQPQHF,TGTGCCAGCGCTTACAGGCGAGACCAGCCCCAGCATTTT,TRBV2,NA,NA,13,TRBJ1-5
CASSPGTPNYNEQFF,TGTGCCAGCAGCCCCGGGACTCCCAACTACAATGAGCAGTTCTTC,TRBV7-3,NA,NA,15,TRBJ2-1
CASSISGRVRTEAFF,TGTGCCAGTAGTATATCGGGCAGGGTTCGCACTGAAGCTTTCTTT,TRBV19,NA,NA,15,TRBJ1-1
CASSFEGATGNTIYF,TGTGCCAGCAGCTTCGAGGGGGCGACTGGAAACACCATATATTTT,TRBV11-1,TRBD1,few,15,TRBJ1-3
CASTKTGGRGVEQFF,TGTGCCAGCACCAAAACGGGAGGGCGGGGCGTTGAGCAGTTCTTC,TRBV6-6,TRBD2,few,15,TRBJ2-1
CASSPASTSGDNEQFF,TGTGCCAGCAGTCCCGCCTCGACTAGCGGGGACAATGAGCAGTTCTTC,TRBV27,TRBD2,NA,16,TRBJ2-1
CASSLLPGEVDTQYF,TGTGCCAGCTCACTTCTGCCGGGAGAAGTAGATACGCAGTATTTT,TRBV18,NA,NA,15,TRBJ2-3
CASSYSPLLIGTQYF,TGTGCCAGCAGTTACTCCCCCCTGCTGATCGGGACCCAGTACTTC,TRBV6-6,NA,NA,15,TRBJ2-5
CASSLSGTPSYEQYF,TGTGCCAGCTCACTATCCGGGACACCCTCCTACGAGCAGTACTTC,TRBV18,NA,NA,15,TRBJ2-7
CASSVKEGGELFF,TGTGCCAGCAGCGTAAAGGAGGGCGGGGAGCTGTTTTTT,TRBV9,NA,NA,13,TRBJ2-2
CASSYSPSVGEQFF,TGTGCCAGCAGTTACTCTCCTAGCGTCGGTGAGCAGTTCTTC,TRBV6-5,NA,NA,14,TRBJ2-1
CASSLNSGNTIYF,TGTGCCAGCAGTCTTAACTCTGGAAACACCATATATTTT,TRBV6-6,NA,few,13,TRBJ1-3
CASSPQGALSETQYF,TGTGCCAGCAGCCCACAGGGGGCGCTCTCGGAGACCCAGTACTTC,TRBV5-4,TRBD1,NA,15,TRBJ2-5
CATSRVVHNTEAFF,TGTGCCACCAGCAGAGTTGTCCATAACACTGAAGCTTTCTTT,TRBV15,NA,NA,14,TRBJ1-1
CATSPSGEEGTEAFF,TGTGCCACCAGCCCCTCGGGGGAAGAGGGCACTGAAGCTTTCTTT,TRBV24-1,NA,once,15,TRBJ1-1
CASSRTGLDQPQHF,TGTGCCAGCAGCCGGACAGGGTTGGATCAGCCCCAGCATTTT,TRBV5-6,TRBD1,NA,14,TRBJ1-5
CASTTRRQETQYF,TGTGCCAGCACTACGCGGAGACAAGAGACCCAGTACTTC,TRBV3-1/TRBV3-2,NA,NA,13,TRBJ2-5
CSVVANSETQYF,TGCAGCGTTGTCGCGAACTCAGAGACCCAGTACTTC,TRBV29-1,NA,NA,12,TRBJ2-5
CASSQGLLETSGRRDEQFF,TGTGCCAGCAGCCAAGGGTTGTTGGAGACTAGCGGGAGGAGAGATGAGCAGTTCTTC,TRBV14,TRBD2,NA,19,TRBJ2-1
CASSEAGGYNEQFF,TGCGCCAGCAGTGAAGCGGGAGGGTACAATGAGCAGTTCTTC,TRBV10-1,TRBD2,NA,14,TRBJ2-1